This record covers a single TCR beta chain. Its antigen is as yet unknown. Healthy donors of bone marrow made up the group. In the PCR, 60 Vbeta and 13 Jbeta primers were used. TCRdb keeps only in-frame clones here, not all; method: immunoSEQ multiplex PCR. The data show tens of thousands of clones, with under 80% seen just once and roughly 4.9% held by the top ten. These data are taken from a study of cytomegalovirus exposure and HLA in healthy donors. Study-wide points: A prior analysis recorded that most TCR beta V segments were productive about 90% or about 30% of the time. Reportedly, HLA-A and HLA-B alleles of most subjects were accurately predicted from TCR beta.

This sequence was found in a man in his sixties in good health and CMV-seropositive. Sequencing was performed on PBMCs.

The DNA of the CDR3 is TGTGCCAGCAGTTTATCGGCTAGCGGGAACTACGAGCAGTACTTC. Amino acid sequence: CASSLSASGNYEQYF. The rearrangement uses TRBV27 and TRBJ2-7, with 9 bases aligning to TRBD2. The CDR3 contains 15 residues. The germline CDR1 and CDR2 sequences are MNHEY and SMNVEV (reference sequence). The trim removed 0 bases at V and 3 bases at J, leaving 3 bases unmatched.